A selection of T cell receptor beta chains follows, all from one sample in a study of OX40 agonist ivuxolimab in advanced cancers. Clones were read by immunoSEQ multiplex PCR, and TCRdb kept only the in-frame ones, dropping some. The table includes 80,000 or so clones, roughly 88% detected once. The input for sequencing was CD4+ or CD8+ T cells sorted from blood, taken in a trial of the OX40 agonist ivuxolimab. All receptors derive from an adult with an advanced solid tumor such as melanoma, head and neck, liver or kidney cancer. Both conserved end residues are part of each CDR3.

cdr3_aa v_call
CASSAYTDTQYF TRBV28
CASRPGTASYNEQFF TRBV4-1
CASSTTGTEKLFF TRBV19
CASSKGGWVTGRYEQYF TRBV21-1
CASSLGRITSGANVLTF TRBV27
CASSLDGAYNEQFF TRBV11-2
CASSDFRTGLNEQFF TRBV9
CSVGGTDYGYTF TRBV29-1
CASMADTIRTDTQYF TRBV19
CASRLDRDSYNEQFF TRBV2
CASRNGQVGNTIYF TRBV6-6
CSVSQGGWDNEQFF TRBV29-1
CASSGSGGADSQPQHF TRBV7-6
CASSPTAGTYEQYF TRBV19
CASSPQGEREKLFF TRBV5-1
CASSSTDNTEAFF TRBV18
CASSGRTSETQYF TRBV10-2
CASSSGQGRETQYF TRBV7-9
CASSYTSGGDYGYTF TRBV6-6
CASSPGTGYGYTF TRBV2
CASSSDRAPNPGTQYF TRBV2
CASSLIPGEGETQYF TRBV5-1
CASSLTNTEAFF TRBV5-5
CASSRGFSGFGNQPQHF TRBV28
CATSRDSTGEQYF TRBV15
CASHRQGDTDTQYF TRBV19
CASSLVADLGEQYF TRBV7-2
CASSLGQGANNSPLHF TRBV4-1
CASSHQGQGMDTIYF TRBV5-1
CAISERGTDGYTF TRBV10-3
CASSLEKGWETQYF TRBV7-8
CASSDSHLTGGQPQHF TRBV6-4
CASSQGDGTYNEQFF TRBV4-1
CASSKVRTGRSTEAFF TRBV21-1
CASRPLLRADPDTQYF TRBV6-4
CASSWVFEETQYF TRBV19
CASSTGTGDLNEKLFF TRBV19
CATSRDQTNTGELFF TRBV15
CASSPPDSPNQPQHF TRBV4-1
CASSLFHEQYF TRBV7-9
CASSETRGGTDTQYF TRBV6-1
CAISESNLRNEQFF TRBV10-3
CASSLGQYYEQYF TRBV5-1
CASSLWGEGSGNTIYF TRBV28
CASLSTSGGAVQYF TRBV7-2
CASRTTGRAVLTF TRBV28
CASSRDFGSPLHF TRBV4-3
CASSEPTDYNEKLFF TRBV6-1
CASSSQVGDSGANVLTF TRBV28
CASSSGGAERDEQFF TRBV28
CASSMAQPGGEQFF TRBV19
CASSQVGQGNTEAFF TRBV4-2
CASSSGGGSYNSPLHF TRBV28
CAISFGNYGYTF TRBV10-3
CASSFDRAYEQYF TRBV11-3